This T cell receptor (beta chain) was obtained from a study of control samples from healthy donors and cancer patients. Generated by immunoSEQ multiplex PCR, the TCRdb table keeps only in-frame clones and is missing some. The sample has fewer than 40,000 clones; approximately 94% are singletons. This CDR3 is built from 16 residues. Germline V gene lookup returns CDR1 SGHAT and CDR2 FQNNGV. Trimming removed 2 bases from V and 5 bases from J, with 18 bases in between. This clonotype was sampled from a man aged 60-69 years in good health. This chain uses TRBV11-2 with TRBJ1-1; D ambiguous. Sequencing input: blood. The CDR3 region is CASSLNPEDLTTEAFF. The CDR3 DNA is TGTGCCAGCAGCTTAAATCCCGAGGACCTTACAACTGAAGCTTTCTTT.